This TCR beta chain was profiled in a study of a mutant IDH1 vaccine in newly diagnosed glioma. Looking at the study overall: The therapy given earlier, which was standard therapy, consisted of radiotherapy, temozolomide, or both, and most of the patients received both.

The time point is: week 23, last vaccination. Every vaccine dose comprised 300 ug of mutant IDH1 20-mer peptide plus topical imiquimod. Profiled with immunoSEQ multiplex PCR; TCRdb holds only in-frame clones, not every one. The sample yields about 65,000 clones, approximately 84% seen once. After removal of 1 base from V and 5 bases from J, the junction contained 15 bases not matched to a gene. The CDR3 is made up of 18 amino acids. Germline V CDR1 and CDR2: SGHRS, YFSETQ. With regard to this clone: Its antigen is not known.

The origin of this receptor is a man aged 30 to 39 with glioma. This chain joins TRBV5-1 and TRBJ2-3; 8 bases match TRBD1. Material: PBMCs, obtained from a glioma patient whose treatment included an IDH1 peptide vaccine. The CDR3 protein is CASSLRGPDRVLLDTQYF. The CDR3 nucleotides read TGCGCCAGCAGCTTGAGGGGTCCGGACAGGGTATTGCTAGATACGCAGTATTTT.